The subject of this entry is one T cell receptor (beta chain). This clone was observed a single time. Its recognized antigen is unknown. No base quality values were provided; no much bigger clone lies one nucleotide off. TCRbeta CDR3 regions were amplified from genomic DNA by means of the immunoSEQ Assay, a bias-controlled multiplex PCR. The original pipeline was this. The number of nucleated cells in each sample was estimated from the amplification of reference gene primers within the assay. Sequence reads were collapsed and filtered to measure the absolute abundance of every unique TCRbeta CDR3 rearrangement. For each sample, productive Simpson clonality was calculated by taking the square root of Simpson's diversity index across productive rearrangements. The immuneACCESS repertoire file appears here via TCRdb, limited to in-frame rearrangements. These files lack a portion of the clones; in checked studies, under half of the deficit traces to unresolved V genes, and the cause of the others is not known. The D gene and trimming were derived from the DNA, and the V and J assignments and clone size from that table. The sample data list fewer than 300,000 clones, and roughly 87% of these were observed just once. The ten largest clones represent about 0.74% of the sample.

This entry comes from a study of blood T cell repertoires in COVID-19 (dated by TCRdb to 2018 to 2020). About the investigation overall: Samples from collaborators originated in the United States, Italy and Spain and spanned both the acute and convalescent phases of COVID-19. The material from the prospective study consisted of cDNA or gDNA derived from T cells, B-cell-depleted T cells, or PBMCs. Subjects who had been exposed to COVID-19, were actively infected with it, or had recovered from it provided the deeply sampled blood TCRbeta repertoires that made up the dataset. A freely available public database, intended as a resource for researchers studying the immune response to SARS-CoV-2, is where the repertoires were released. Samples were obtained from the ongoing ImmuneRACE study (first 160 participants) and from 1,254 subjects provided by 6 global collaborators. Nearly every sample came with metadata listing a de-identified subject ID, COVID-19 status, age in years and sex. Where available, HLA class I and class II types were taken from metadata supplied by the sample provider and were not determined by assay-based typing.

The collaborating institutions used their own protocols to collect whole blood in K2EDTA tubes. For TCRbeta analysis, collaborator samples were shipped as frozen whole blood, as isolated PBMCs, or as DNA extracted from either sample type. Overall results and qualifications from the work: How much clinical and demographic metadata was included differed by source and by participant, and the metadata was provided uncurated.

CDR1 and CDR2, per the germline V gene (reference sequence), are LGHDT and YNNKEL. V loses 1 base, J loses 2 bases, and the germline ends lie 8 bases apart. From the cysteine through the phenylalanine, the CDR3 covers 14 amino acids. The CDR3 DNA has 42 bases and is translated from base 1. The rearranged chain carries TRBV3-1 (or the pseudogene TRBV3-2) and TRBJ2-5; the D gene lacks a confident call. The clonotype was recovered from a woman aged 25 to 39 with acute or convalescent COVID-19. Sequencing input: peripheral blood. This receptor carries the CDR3 CASSQGRIQETQYF. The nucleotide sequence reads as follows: TGTGCCAGCAGCCAAGGGCGGATACAAGAGACCCAGTACTTC.